This section outlines one T cell receptor (beta chain) sequence together with its context. This entry belongs to a study of blood T cell repertoires in COVID-19. Overall study: T cells, B-cell-depleted T cells, or PBMCs provided the cDNA or gDNA that served as material.

As originally analysed: By means of reference gene primer amplification, nucleated cell counts were estimated. The protocol was immunoSEQ multiplex PCR, while the TCRdb copy is restricted to in-frame clones and leaves out a portion. The V and J calls and the clone size are those of that table, but D and trimming were determined from the DNA. The repertoire holds roughly 160,000 clones, with about four fifths as singletons. Germline CDR1 MDHEN, CDR2 SYDVKM. The V end lost 5 bases, the J end lost 9 bases, and 11 bases lay between the germline ends. The CDR3 contains 12 residues. This sequence originates from an older man with active or convalescent COVID-19. The V and J genes are TRBV28 and TRBJ2-1; D call uncertain. Specimen: peripheral blood. In nucleotides, the CDR3 is TGTGCCAGCAGTCCCAGACTTACTGAGCAGTTCTTC. Its protein product is CASSPRLTEQFF.